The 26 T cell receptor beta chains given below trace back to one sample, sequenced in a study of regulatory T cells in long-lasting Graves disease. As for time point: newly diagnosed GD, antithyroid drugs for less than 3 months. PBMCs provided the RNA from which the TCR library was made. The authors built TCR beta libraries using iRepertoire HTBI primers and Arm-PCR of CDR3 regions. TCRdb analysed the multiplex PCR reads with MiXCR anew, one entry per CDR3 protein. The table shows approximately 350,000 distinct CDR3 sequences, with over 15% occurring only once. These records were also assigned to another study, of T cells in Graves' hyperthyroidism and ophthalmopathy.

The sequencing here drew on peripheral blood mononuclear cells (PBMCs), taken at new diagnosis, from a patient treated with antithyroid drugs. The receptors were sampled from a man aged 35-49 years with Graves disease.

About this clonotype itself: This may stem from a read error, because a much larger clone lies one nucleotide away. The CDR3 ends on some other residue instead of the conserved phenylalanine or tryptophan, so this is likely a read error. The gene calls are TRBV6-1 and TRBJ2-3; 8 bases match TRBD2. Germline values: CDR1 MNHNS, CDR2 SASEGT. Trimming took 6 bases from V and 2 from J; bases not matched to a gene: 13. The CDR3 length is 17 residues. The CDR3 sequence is CASRSPSGTRNTDTQYL. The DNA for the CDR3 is TGTGCCAGCAGATCTCCCTCCGGGACTAGGAACACAGATACGCAGTATCTT.

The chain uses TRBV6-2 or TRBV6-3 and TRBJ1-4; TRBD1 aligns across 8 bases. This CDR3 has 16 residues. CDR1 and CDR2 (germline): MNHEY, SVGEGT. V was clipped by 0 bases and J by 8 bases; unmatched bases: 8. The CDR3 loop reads CASSYSGQALSEKLFF. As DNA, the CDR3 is TGTGCCAGCAGTTACTCGGGACAGGCGCTTTCCGAAAAACTGTTTTTT.

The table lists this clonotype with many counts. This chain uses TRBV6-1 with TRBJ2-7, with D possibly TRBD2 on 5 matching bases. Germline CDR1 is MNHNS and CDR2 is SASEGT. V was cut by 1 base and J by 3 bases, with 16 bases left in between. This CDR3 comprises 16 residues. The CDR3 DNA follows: TGTGCCAGCAGTGAAGTATTGACTACTCGATACTACGAGCAGTACTTC. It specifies CASSEVLTTRYYEQYF.

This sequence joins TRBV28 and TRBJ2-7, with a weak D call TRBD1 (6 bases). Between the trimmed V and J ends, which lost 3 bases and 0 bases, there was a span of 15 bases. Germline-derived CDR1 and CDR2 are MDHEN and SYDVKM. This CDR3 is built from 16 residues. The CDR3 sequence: CASSFATWDTSYEQYF. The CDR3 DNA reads TGTGCCAGCAGTTTCGCGACGTGGGACACCTCCTACGAGCAGTACTTC.

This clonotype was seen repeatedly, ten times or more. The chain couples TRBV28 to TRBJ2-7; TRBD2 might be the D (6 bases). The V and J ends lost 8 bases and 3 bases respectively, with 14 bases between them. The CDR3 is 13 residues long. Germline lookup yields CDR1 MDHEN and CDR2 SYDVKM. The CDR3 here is CASGSRGLYEQYF. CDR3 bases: TGTGCCAGCGGATCAAGGGGACTCTACGAGCAGTACTTC.

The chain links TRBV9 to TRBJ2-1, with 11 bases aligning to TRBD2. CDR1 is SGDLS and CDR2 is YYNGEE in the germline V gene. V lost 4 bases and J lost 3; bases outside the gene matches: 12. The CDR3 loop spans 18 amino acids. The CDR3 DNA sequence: TGTGCCAGCAGCCCAGGGAACTTGGGACTAGCGGTCTACAATGAGCAGTTCTTC. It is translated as CASSPGNLGLAVYNEQFF.

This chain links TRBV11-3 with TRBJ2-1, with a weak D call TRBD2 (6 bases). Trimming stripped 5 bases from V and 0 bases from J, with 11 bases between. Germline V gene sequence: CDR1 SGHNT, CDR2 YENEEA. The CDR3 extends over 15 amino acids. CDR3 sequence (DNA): TGTGCCAGCAGCGAGGGAGGTATCTCCTACAATGAGCAGTTCTTC. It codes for CASSEGGISYNEQFF.

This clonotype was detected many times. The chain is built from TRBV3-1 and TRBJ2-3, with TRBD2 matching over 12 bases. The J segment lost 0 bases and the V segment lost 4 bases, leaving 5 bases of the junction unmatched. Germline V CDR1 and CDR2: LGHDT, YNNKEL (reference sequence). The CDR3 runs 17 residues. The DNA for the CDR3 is TGTGCCAGCAGCCTATGGACTAGCGGGGATAGCACAGATACGCAGTATTTT. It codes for CASSLWTSGDSTDTQYF.

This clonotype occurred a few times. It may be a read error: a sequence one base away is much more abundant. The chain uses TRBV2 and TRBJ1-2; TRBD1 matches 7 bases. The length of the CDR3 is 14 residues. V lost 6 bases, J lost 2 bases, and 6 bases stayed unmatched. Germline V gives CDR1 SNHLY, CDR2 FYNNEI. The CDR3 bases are TGTGCCAGCAGGGAGACAGGGAGGAACTATGGCTACACCTTC. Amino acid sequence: CASRETGRNYGYTF. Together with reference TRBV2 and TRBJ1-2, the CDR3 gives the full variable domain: EPEVTQTPSHQVTQMGQEVILRCVPISNHLYFYWYRQILGQKVEFLVSFYNNEISEKSEIFDDQFSVERPDGSNFTLKIRSTKLEDSAMYFCASRETGRNYGYTFGSGTRLTVV.

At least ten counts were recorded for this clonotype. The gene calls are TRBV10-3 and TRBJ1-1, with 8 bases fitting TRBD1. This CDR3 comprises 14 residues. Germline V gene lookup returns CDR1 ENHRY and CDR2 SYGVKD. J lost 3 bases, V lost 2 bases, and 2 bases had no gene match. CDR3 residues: CAISEQGADTEAFF. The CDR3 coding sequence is TGTGCCATCAGTGAGCAGGGGGCGGACACTGAAGCTTTCTTT.

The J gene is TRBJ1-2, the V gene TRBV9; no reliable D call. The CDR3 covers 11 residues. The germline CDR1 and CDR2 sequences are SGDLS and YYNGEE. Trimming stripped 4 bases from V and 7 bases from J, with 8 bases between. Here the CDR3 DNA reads TGTGCCAGCAGCCGAGGGTTTGGCTACACCTTC. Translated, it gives CASSRGFGYTF.

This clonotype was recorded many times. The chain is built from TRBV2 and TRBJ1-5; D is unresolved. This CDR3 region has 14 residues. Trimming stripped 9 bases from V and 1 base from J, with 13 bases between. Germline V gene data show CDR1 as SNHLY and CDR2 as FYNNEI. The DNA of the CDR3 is TGTGCCAGTCGTTTAGGAGGGAGCAATCAGCCCCAGCATTTT. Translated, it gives CASRLGGSNQPQHF.

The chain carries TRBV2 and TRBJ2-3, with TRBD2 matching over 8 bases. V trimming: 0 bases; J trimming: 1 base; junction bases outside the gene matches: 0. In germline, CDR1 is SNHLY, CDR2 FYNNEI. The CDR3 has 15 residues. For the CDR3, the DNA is TGTGCCAGCAGTGAAGCGCGGGGGGGCACAGATACGCAGTATTTT. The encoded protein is CASSEARGGTDTQYF.

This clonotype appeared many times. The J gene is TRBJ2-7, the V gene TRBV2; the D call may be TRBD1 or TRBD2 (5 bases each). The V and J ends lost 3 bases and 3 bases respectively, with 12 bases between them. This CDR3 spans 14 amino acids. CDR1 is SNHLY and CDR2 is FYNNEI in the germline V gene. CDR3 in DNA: TGTGCCAGCAGTGACCAGGGTGAGGGCTACGAGCAGTACTTC. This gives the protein CASSDQGEGYEQYF.

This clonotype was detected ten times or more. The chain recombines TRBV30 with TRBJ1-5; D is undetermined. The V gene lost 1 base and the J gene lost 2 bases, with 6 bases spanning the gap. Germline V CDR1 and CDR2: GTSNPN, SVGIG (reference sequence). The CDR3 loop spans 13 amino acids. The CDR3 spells CAWSGDRNQPQHF. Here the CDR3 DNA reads TGTGCCTGGAGTGGAGATCGCAATCAGCCCCAGCATTTT.

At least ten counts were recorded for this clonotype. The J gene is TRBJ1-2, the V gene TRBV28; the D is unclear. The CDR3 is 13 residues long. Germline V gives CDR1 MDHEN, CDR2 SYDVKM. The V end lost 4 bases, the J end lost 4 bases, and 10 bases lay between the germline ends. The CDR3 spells CASSSLRPYGYTF. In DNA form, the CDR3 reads TGTGCCAGCAGTTCTTTGCGCCCCTATGGCTACACCTTC.

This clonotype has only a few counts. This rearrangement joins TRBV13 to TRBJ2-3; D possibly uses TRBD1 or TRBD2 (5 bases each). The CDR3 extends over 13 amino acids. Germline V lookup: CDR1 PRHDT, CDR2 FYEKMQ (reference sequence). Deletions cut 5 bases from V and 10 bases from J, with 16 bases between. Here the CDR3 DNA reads TGTGCCAGCAGCACCCTACTAGTGGGACCGCAGTATTTT. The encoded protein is CASSTLLVGPQYF. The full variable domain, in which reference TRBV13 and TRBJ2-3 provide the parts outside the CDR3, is AAGVIQSPRHLIKEKRETATLKCYPIPRHDTVYWYQQGPGQDPQFLISFYEKMQSDKGSIPDRFSAQQFSDYHSELNMSSLELGDSALYFCASSTLLVGPQYFGPGTRLTVL.

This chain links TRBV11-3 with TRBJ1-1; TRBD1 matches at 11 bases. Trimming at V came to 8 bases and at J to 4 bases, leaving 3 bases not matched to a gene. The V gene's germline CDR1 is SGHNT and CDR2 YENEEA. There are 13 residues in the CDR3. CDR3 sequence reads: CASGQGALTEAFF. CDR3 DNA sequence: TGTGCCAGCGGACAGGGGGCACTCACTGAAGCTTTCTTT.

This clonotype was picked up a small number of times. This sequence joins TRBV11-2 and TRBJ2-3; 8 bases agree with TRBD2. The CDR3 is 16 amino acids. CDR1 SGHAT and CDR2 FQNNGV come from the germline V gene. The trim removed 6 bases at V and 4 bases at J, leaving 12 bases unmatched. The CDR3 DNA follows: TGTGCCAGCAGTTCGGGGACTAGTAGAGGCGCAGATACGCAGTATTTT. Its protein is CASSSGTSRGADTQYF.

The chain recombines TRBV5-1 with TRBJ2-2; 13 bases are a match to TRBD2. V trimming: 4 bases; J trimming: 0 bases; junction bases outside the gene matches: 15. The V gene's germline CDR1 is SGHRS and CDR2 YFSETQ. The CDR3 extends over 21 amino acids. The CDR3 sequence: CASSLGNYGLAGASNTGELFF. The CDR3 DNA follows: TGCGCCAGCAGCCTAGGTAATTACGGACTAGCGGGGGCCTCGAACACCGGGGAGCTGTTTTTT. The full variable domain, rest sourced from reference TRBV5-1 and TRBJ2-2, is KAGVTQTPRYLIKTRGQQVTLSCSPISGHRSVSWYQQTPGQGLQFLFEYFSETQRNKGNFPGRFSGRQFSNSRSEMNVSTLELGDSALYLCASSLGNYGLAGASNTGELFFGEGSRLTVL.

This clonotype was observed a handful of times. The CDR3 coding sequence is TGTGCCAGTAGTATCCTGGGGGCCCCTCAGCCCCAGCATTTT. Translating it yields CASSILGAPQPQHF. The J gene is TRBJ1-5, the V gene TRBV19; maybe TRBD1 (6 bases). V shed 3 bases and J shed 6 bases, with 12 bases lying between them. The length of the CDR3 is 14 residues. From germline, CDR1 is LNHDA and CDR2 SQIVND (reference sequence).

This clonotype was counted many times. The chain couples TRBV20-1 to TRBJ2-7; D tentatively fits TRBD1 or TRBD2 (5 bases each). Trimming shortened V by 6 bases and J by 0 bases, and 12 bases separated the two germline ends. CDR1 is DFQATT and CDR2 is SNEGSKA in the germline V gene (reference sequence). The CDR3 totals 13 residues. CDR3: CSARGLSSYEQYF. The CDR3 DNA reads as TGCAGTGCCCGGGGCCTCAGCTCCTACGAGCAGTACTTC.

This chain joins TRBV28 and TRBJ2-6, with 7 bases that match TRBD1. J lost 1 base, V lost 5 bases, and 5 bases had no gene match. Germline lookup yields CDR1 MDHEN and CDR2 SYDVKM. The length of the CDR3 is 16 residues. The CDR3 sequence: CASSPSGGSGANVLTF. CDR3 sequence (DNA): TGTGCCAGCAGTCCGTCAGGGGGATCTGGGGCCAACGTCCTGACTTTC. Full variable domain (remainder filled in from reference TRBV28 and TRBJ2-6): DVKVTQSSRYLVKRTGEKVFLECVQDMDHENMFWYRQDPGLGLRLIYFSYDVKMKEKGDIPEGYSVSREKKERFSLILESASTNQTSMYLCASSPSGGSGANVLTFGAGSRLTVL.

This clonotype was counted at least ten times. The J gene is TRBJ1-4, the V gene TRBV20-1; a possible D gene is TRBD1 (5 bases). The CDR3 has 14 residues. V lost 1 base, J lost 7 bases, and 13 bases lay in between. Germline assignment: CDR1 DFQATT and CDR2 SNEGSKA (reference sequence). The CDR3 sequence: CSARVGTTGEKLFF. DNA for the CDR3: TGCAGTGCTAGAGTCGGGACCACAGGTGAAAAACTGTTTTTT.

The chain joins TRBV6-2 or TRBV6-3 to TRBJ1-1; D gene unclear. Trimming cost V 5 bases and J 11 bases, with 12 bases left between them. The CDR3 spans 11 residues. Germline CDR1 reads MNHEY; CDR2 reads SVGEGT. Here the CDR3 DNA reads TGTGCCAGCAGTGAAGCTCAGATGGCTTTCTTT. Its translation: CASSEAQMAFF.

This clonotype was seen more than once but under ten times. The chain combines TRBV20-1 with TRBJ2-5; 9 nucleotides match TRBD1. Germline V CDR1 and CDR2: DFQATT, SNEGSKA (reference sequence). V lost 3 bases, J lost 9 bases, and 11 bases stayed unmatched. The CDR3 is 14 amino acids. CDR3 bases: TGCAGTGCTAGTACCGGGACAGGGTGGTTGTCCCAGTACTTC. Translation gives CSASTGTGWLSQYF.